The rows below give T cell receptor beta chains drawn from one sample of a study of beta chain features in type 1 diabetes. The repertoire was sequenced with immunoSEQ multiplex PCR; TCRdb's copy has only in-frame clones and lacks some. In the table there are some 370,000 clones, roughly 9.8% of which are singletons. Sequencing was carried out using central memory CD4+ T cells from blood. The receptors shown here come from a man younger than 40 with type 1 diabetes. CDR3s include the opening cysteine and the closing phenylalanine or tryptophan. The D gene is left open where the match is weak. Clone sizes are given selectively: once, few, many, or a class where the clone is expanded.

d_gene: TRBD2
j_gene: TRBJ2-5
v_gene: TRBV7-3
abundance: few
CDR3nt: TGTGCCAGCAGCCCGACTAGCGGGAGTTTAGAGACCCAGTACTTC
CDR3aa: CASSPTSGSLETQYF

d_gene: NA
j_gene: TRBJ2-4
v_gene: TRBV4-3
abundance: few
CDR3nt: TGCGCCAGCAGCCAACCGGACGAGAGACTAGCCAAAAACATTCAGTACTTC
CDR3aa: CASSQPDERLAKNIQYF

d_gene: TRBD1
j_gene: TRBJ1-4
v_gene: TRBV27
abundance: NA
CDR3nt: TGTGCCAGCAGTTTCGGGACAGGGGCGGGAAAACTGTTTTTT
CDR3aa: CASSFGTGAGKLFF

d_gene: NA
j_gene: TRBJ2-7
v_gene: TRBV5-1
abundance: NA
CDR3nt: TGCGCCAGCAGTCCCGGCGTCACCTACGAGCAGTACTTC
CDR3aa: CASSPGVTYEQYF

d_gene: NA
j_gene: TRBJ1-5
v_gene: TRBV19
abundance: few
CDR3nt: TGTGCCAGTAGTCCCTCGCCCGTCCGGAGTCAGCCCCAGCATTTT
CDR3aa: CASSPSPVRSQPQHF

d_gene: NA
j_gene: TRBJ1-1
v_gene: TRBV18
abundance: NA
CDR3nt: TGTGCCAGCTCACCACCGACGGGGGCCACTGAAGCTTTCTTT
CDR3aa: CASSPPTGATEAFF

d_gene: NA
j_gene: TRBJ2-2
v_gene: TRBV2
abundance: few
CDR3nt: TGTGCCAGCAGTGAAACCCCGACAGGTACCGGGGAGCTGTTTTTT
CDR3aa: CASSETPTGTGELFF

d_gene: NA
j_gene: TRBJ1-1
v_gene: TRBV7-2
abundance: many
CDR3nt: TGTGCCAGCAGCTTAGCCGGACCCACGGGAACTGAAGCTTTCTTT
CDR3aa: CASSLAGPTGTEAFF

d_gene: NA
j_gene: TRBJ1-5
v_gene: TRBV29-1
abundance: few
CDR3nt: TGCAGCGTCGCTGACAGTCACAATCAGCCCCAGCATTTT
CDR3aa: CSVADSHNQPQHF

d_gene: NA
j_gene: TRBJ2-3
v_gene: TRBV7-9
abundance: many
CDR3nt: TGTGCCAGCAGCTTCCTTCGAGATACGCAGTATTTT
CDR3aa: CASSFLRDTQYF

d_gene: TRBD1
j_gene: TRBJ1-1
v_gene: TRBV28
abundance: few
CDR3nt: TGTGCCAGCAGTACCGGGACAGGGGGCGCGGGTCCTGAAGCTTTCTTT
CDR3aa: CASSTGTGGAGPEAFF

d_gene: NA
j_gene: TRBJ1-3
v_gene: TRBV11-2
abundance: few
CDR3nt: TGTGCCAGCAGCTTAGAGCGAAACACCATATATTTT
CDR3aa: CASSLERNTIYF

d_gene: NA
j_gene: TRBJ2-7
v_gene: TRBV4-2
abundance: few
CDR3nt: TGTGCCAGCAGCCAAATTACCGGGACCACCTCCTACGAGCAGTACTTC
CDR3aa: CASSQITGTTSYEQYF

d_gene: NA
j_gene: TRBJ1-1
v_gene: TRBV7-9
abundance: NA
CDR3nt: TGTGCCAGCAGCTCACGCGGCACTGAAGCTTTCTTT
CDR3aa: CASSSRGTEAFF

d_gene: TRBD2
j_gene: TRBJ2-1
v_gene: TRBV9
abundance: few
CDR3nt: TGTGCCAGCAGCGTAGTATCCGGGAGGATCTACAATGAGCAGTTCTTC
CDR3aa: CASSVVSGRIYNEQFF

d_gene: TRBD2
j_gene: TRBJ2-7
v_gene: TRBV7-2
abundance: NA
CDR3nt: TGTGCCAGCAGCTTAAGATTAGCGGGAGGCCCCTACGAGCAGTACTTC
CDR3aa: CASSLRLAGGPYEQYF

d_gene: NA
j_gene: TRBJ2-1
v_gene: TRBV9
abundance: NA
CDR3nt: TGTGCCAGCAGTTCTGCTCTGGGGTACAATGAGCAGTTCTTC
CDR3aa: CASSSALGYNEQFF

d_gene: TRBD1
j_gene: TRBJ2-7
v_gene: TRBV4-2
abundance: few
CDR3nt: TGTGCCAGCAGCCCCCTTGGACAGGGGGCGCGAGAGCAGTACTTC
CDR3aa: CASSPLGQGAREQYF

d_gene: TRBD1
j_gene: TRBJ2-7
v_gene: TRBV29-1
abundance: NA
CDR3nt: TGCAGCGTTGTGAGTCAGGGGGCTCGCGAGCAGTACTTC
CDR3aa: CSVVSQGAREQYF

d_gene: NA
j_gene: TRBJ2-7
v_gene: TRBV28
abundance: NA
CDR3nt: TGTGCCAGCAGCTTAGGTCTCGGGACTCAGTTCTACGAGCAGTACTTC
CDR3aa: CASSLGLGTQFYEQYF

d_gene: NA
j_gene: TRBJ2-6
v_gene: TRBV9
abundance: NA
CDR3nt: TGTGCCAGCAGCGTAGGTTACGGCTCTGGGGCCAACGTCCTGACTTTC
CDR3aa: CASSVGYGSGANVLTF

d_gene: NA
j_gene: TRBJ2-7
v_gene: TRBV7-6
abundance: many
CDR3nt: TGTGCCAGCAGCTTAGACGAGGGGCAGAGCTACGAGCAGTACTTC
CDR3aa: CASSLDEGQSYEQYF

d_gene: TRBD1
j_gene: TRBJ2-2
v_gene: TRBV5-5
abundance: NA
CDR3nt: TGTGCCAGCAGCTTACAGGGGGCCATGGAAACCGGGGAGCTGTTTTTT
CDR3aa: CASSLQGAMETGELFF

d_gene: TRBD1
j_gene: TRBJ2-5
v_gene: TRBV27
abundance: few
CDR3nt: TGTGCCAGCAGTCCATGGGGGACAGGGGGCGTTCAGACCCAGTACTTC
CDR3aa: CASSPWGTGGVQTQYF

d_gene: NA
j_gene: TRBJ2-2
v_gene: TRBV2
abundance: few
CDR3nt: TGTGCCAGCAGCTTGACTCCCGGAACCGGGGAGCTGTTTTTT
CDR3aa: CASSLTPGTGELFF

d_gene: TRBD1
j_gene: TRBJ1-4
v_gene: TRBV6-5
abundance: few
CDR3nt: TGTGCCATCAGTGAACAAGACAGGGGTTTACTGTTTTTT
CDR3aa: CAISEQDRGLLFF

d_gene: TRBD1
j_gene: TRBJ2-7
v_gene: TRBV7-9
abundance: few
CDR3nt: TGTGCCAGCAGCATGACAGGGTACGAGCAGTACTTC
CDR3aa: CASSMTGYEQYF

d_gene: TRBD2
j_gene: TRBJ2-1
v_gene: TRBV7-2
abundance: NA
CDR3nt: TGTGCCAGCAGCTTTTTAGCGGGAGGGCCGCAGTTCTTC
CDR3aa: CASSFLAGGPQFF

d_gene: NA
j_gene: TRBJ2-7
v_gene: TRBV7-2
abundance: few
CDR3nt: TGTGCCAGCAGCTTAGGTTTAGATTACGAGCAGTACTTC
CDR3aa: CASSLGLDYEQYF

d_gene: TRBD1
j_gene: TRBJ2-1
v_gene: TRBV7-3
abundance: few
CDR3nt: TGTGCCAGCAGCTTAGGGGACAGGGGGATCGATGAGCAGTTCTTC
CDR3aa: CASSLGDRGIDEQFF

d_gene: NA
j_gene: TRBJ2-5
v_gene: TRBV28
abundance: few
CDR3nt: TGTGCCAGCAGTTTCCCCCCAGGCAGGCAAGAGACCCAGTACTTC
CDR3aa: CASSFPPGRQETQYF

d_gene: TRBD2
j_gene: TRBJ2-1
v_gene: TRBV7-3
abundance: few
CDR3nt: TGTGCCAGCAGCTTAACTGGGGGGGATAATGAGCAGTTCTTC
CDR3aa: CASSLTGGDNEQFF

d_gene: NA
j_gene: TRBJ2-6
v_gene: TRBV4-2
abundance: NA
CDR3nt: TGTGCCAGCAGCTTGAGTTATCAGGGTCTGTCTGGGGCCAACGTCCTGACTTTC
CDR3aa: CASSLSYQGLSGANVLTF

d_gene: TRBD2
j_gene: TRBJ2-7
v_gene: TRBV7-9
abundance: few
CDR3nt: TGTGCCAGCAGCTTAGAGGTAGCGGGAGAGGGGGAGCAGTACTTC
CDR3aa: CASSLEVAGEGEQYF

d_gene: NA
j_gene: TRBJ1-1
v_gene: TRBV19
abundance: few
CDR3nt: TGTGCCAGTAGCCTCGGGGCGGTGAACACTGAAGCTTTCTTT
CDR3aa: CASSLGAVNTEAFF

d_gene: NA
j_gene: TRBJ2-7
v_gene: TRBV6-5
abundance: few
CDR3nt: TGTGCCAGTTCGGGGGGCAGCCTTTTCAACGAGCAGTACTTC
CDR3aa: CASSGGSLFNEQYF

d_gene: TRBD1
j_gene: TRBJ1-1
v_gene: TRBV5-1
abundance: few
CDR3nt: TGCGCCAGCAGCCACCGGGACAGGGGATCGGACACTGAAGCTTTCTTT
CDR3aa: CASSHRDRGSDTEAFF

d_gene: TRBD2
j_gene: TRBJ2-1
v_gene: TRBV5-1
abundance: NA
CDR3nt: TGCGCCAGCAGCTTGGAGCTAGCGGGAGCGGCTGAGCAGTTCTTC
CDR3aa: CASSLELAGAAEQFF

d_gene: NA
j_gene: TRBJ1-6
v_gene: TRBV10-3
abundance: few
CDR3nt: TGTGCCATCAGTGAGGTGGGGCCGGGTTCACCCCTCCACTTT
CDR3aa: CAISEVGPGSPLHF

d_gene: TRBD1
j_gene: TRBJ2-7
v_gene: TRBV23-1
abundance: NA
CDR3nt: TGCGCCAGCAGTCCGTGGACAGGGGAGAGTGCTCCCTCGGCCTACGAGCAGTACTTC
CDR3aa: CASSPWTGESAPSAYEQYF

d_gene: TRBD1
j_gene: TRBJ1-4
v_gene: TRBV7-2
abundance: few
CDR3nt: TGTGCCAGCAGCTCCGGACAGGGTGAAAAACTGTTTTTT
CDR3aa: CASSSGQGEKLFF

d_gene: NA
j_gene: TRBJ2-2
v_gene: TRBV7-9
abundance: many
CDR3nt: TGTGCCAGCAGCTCAAAACAGGGATGGACCGGGGAGCTGTTTTTT
CDR3aa: CASSSKQGWTGELFF

d_gene: TRBD1
j_gene: TRBJ1-1
v_gene: TRBV29-1
abundance: few
CDR3nt: TGCAGCGTTGAACCACCGATTTCACGACAGGGGAACACTGAAGCTTTCTTT
CDR3aa: CSVEPPISRQGNTEAFF